This T cell receptor beta chain comes out of a study of cytomegalovirus exposure and HLA in healthy donors. Regarding the study as a whole: Both high specificity and high sensitivity reportedly marked the classifier's diagnosis of cytomegalovirus status.

Germline CDR1 is MDHEN and CDR2 is SYDVKM. V lost 6 bases and J lost 6; bases outside the gene matches: 11. The CDR3 spans 15 residues. Comments on this clone: Its target is unknown.

Amplification used 60 Vbeta primers and 13 Jbeta primers. The data were produced by immunoSEQ multiplex PCR, yet TCRdb's version contains in-frame clones alone and is incomplete. The sample holds 130,000 to 150,000 clones, about 75% seen once. The source material was PBMCs. The sequence derives from a woman aged 25 to 39 in good health and CMV-seronegative. V gene TRBV28 combines with J gene TRBJ2-7; 10 bases map to TRBD1. CDR3 sequence (DNA): TGTGCCAGCAGCGCCCCCGGGACAGGGGTTATCGAGCAGTACTTC. Protein: CASSAPGTGVIEQYF.